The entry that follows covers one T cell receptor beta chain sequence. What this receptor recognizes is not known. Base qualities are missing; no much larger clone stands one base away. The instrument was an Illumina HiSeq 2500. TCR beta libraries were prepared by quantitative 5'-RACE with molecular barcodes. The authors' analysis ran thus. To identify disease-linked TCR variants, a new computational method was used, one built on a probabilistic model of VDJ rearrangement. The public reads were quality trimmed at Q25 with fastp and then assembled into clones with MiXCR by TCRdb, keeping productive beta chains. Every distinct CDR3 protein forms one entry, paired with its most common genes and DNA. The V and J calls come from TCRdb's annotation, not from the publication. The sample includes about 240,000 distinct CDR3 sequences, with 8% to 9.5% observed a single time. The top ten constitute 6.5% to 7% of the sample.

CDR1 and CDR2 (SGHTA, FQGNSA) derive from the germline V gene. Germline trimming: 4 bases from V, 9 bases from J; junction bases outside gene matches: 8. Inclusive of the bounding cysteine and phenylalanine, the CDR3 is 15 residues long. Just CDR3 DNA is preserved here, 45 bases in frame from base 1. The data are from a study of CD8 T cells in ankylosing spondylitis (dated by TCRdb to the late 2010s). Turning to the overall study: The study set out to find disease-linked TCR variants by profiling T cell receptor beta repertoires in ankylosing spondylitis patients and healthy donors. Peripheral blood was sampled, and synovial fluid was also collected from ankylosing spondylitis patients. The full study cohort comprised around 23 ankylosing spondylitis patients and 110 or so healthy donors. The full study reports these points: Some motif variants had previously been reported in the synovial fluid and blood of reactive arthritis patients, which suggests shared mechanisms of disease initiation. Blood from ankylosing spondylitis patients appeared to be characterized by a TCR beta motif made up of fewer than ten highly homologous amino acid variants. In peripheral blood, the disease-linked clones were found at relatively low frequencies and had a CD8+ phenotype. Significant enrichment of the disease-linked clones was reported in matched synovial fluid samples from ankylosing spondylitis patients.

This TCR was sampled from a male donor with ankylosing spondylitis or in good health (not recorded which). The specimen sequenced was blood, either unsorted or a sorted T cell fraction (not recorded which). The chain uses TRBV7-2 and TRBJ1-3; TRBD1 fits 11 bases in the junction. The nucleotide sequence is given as TGTGCCAGCAGCTCCTCGGGACAGGGGGTGGGCACCATATATTTT. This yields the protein CASSSSGQGVGTIYF.